These T cell receptor beta chains were read from a single sample in a study of cytotoxic CD8 clonotypes in ibrutinib-treated CLL. Libraries were prepared by immunoSEQ multiplex PCR; TCRdb keeps only in-frame clonotypes and omits some of them. This sample carries some 150,000 clones, approximately 80% of them seen once, and the ten largest clones take about 7.6%. Sample: PBMCs, taken after 36 months of ibrutinib treatment. Receptors were obtained from a human donor with chronic lymphocytic leukemia. Each CDR3 is given with its conserved first and last residue. A D gene is named only where the DNA matches it firmly. Size is stated for part of the rows, as once, few or many counts, or as a class when the clone is expanded.

j_call,d_call,clone_size,v_call,cdr3_nt,cdr3_aa
TRBJ2-1,NA,NA,TRBV9,TGTGCCAGCAGCCCCTGGGCCCTTGTTGTTGAGCAGTTCTTC,CASSPWALVVEQFF
TRBJ1-2,TRBD1,NA,TRBV2,TGTGCCAGCAGTGAAGACCGGACAGGCCGTGCTAACTATGGCTACACCTTC,CASSEDRTGRANYGYTF
TRBJ1-1,NA,NA,TRBV19,TGTGCCAGTAGCGTCCCGGAACACACTGAAGCTTTCTTT,CASSVPEHTEAFF
TRBJ1-4,NA,NA,TRBV6-5,TGTGCCAGCAGTTACTCCTTTGGCTTTACCAATGAAAAACTGTTTTTT,CASSYSFGFTNEKLFF
TRBJ1-2,NA,once,TRBV28,TGTGCCAGCAGTCCCGACAACTATGGCTACACCTTC,CASSPDNYGYTF
TRBJ2-7,NA,NA,TRBV7-3,TGTGCCAGCAGCGACGGGATTAGCTCCTACGAGCAGTACTTC,CASSDGISSYEQYF
TRBJ1-3,NA,once,TRBV9,TGTGCCAGCGGGACTTCTGGAAACACCATATATTTT,CASGTSGNTIYF
TRBJ2-1,NA,NA,TRBV4-1,TGCGCCAGCAGCCAAATTACGGGGGGCTACAGCTCCTACAATGAGCAGTTCTTC,CASSQITGGYSSYNEQFF
TRBJ1-5,TRBD1,NA,TRBV6-5,TGTGCCAGCAGTTACGACAGGGTTGATCAGCCCCAGCATTTT,CASSYDRVDQPQHF
TRBJ2-2,NA,NA,TRBV7-3,TGTGCCAGCAGCCGGGTTGCAGGAGCTGTTTTT,CASSRVAGAVF
TRBJ2-6,NA,NA,TRBV4-2,TGTGCCAGCAGCCACACCCATGGGGCCAACGTCCTGACTTTC,CASSHTHGANVLTF
TRBJ2-5,NA,NA,TRBV7-9,TGTGCCATCCGGCCAGAGGGTCAAGAGACCCAGTACTTC,CAIRPEGQETQYF
TRBJ2-7,NA,NA,TRBV13,TGTGCCAGCAGCCCTCGGACACGGCCCTACGAGCAGTACTTC,CASSPRTRPYEQYF
TRBJ2-1,NA,few,TRBV15,TGTGCCACCAGCATGGTTCAGGGGACCGACAATGAGCAGTTCTTC,CATSMVQGTDNEQFF
TRBJ2-5,NA,NA,TRBV29-1,TGCAGCGTGGTAATAGGACACCCGCAAGAGACCCAGTACTTC,CSVVIGHPQETQYF
TRBJ2-7,NA,NA,TRBV27,TGTGCCAGCAGTTTAAGTGGCTACGAGCAGTACTTC,CASSLSGYEQYF
TRBJ2-7,NA,once,TRBV28,TGTGCCAGCAGTTTACCGACCCCTCGCGAGCAGTACTTC,CASSLPTPREQYF
TRBJ1-2,NA,NA,TRBV30,TGTGCCTGGATCGGCAACTATGGCTACACCTTC,CAWIGNYGYTF
TRBJ1-1,TRBD1,once,TRBV7-3,TGTGCCAGCAGCGAACAGGGGACTGAAGCTTTCTTT,CASSEQGTEAFF
TRBJ1-5,TRBD1,NA,TRBV18,TGTGCCAGCTCAACGACAGGGTTGCATCAGCCCCAGCATTTT,CASSTTGLHQPQHF
TRBJ2-3,NA,NA,TRBV5-1,TGCGCCAGCAGCCTCGGAATAGGAGTAGGCACAGATACGCAGTATTTT,CASSLGIGVGTDTQYF
TRBJ2-2,TRBD2,few,TRBV9,TGTGCCAGCAGCGTAAGCCCCCAGCGGGAGGTGTTCGGCGGGGAGCTGTTTTTT,CASSVSPQREVFGGELFF
TRBJ2-5,NA,NA,TRBV20-1,TGCAGTGCTAGGGATGAAGAGACCCAGTACTTC,CSARDEETQYF
TRBJ2-5,NA,NA,TRBV30,TGTGCCTTTACAGGTCCGAGAGGGACCCAGTACTTC,CAFTGPRGTQYF